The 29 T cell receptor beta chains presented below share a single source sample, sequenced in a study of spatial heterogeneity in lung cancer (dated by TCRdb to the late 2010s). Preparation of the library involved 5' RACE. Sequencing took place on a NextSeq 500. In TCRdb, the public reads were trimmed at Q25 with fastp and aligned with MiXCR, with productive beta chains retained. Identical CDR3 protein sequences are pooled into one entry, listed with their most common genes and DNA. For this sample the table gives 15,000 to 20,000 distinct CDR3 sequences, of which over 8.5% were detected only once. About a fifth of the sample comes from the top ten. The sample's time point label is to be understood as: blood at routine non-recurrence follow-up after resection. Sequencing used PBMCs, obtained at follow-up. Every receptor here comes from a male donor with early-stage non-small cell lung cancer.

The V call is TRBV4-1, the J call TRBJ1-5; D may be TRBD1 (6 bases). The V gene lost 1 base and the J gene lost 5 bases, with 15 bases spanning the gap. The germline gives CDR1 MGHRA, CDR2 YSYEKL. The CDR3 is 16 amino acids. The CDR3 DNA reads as TGCGCCAGCAGCCAAGTGAGAGGACAGCTGGATCAGCCCCAGCATTTT. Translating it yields CASSQVRGQLDQPQHF.

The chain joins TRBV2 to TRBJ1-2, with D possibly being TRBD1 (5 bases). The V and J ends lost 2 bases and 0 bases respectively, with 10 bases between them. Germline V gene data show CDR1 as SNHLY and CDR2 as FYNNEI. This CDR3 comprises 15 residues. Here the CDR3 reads CASSELDTPNYGYTF. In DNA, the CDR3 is TGTGCCAGCAGTGAATTGGACACCCCTAACTATGGCTACACCTTC.

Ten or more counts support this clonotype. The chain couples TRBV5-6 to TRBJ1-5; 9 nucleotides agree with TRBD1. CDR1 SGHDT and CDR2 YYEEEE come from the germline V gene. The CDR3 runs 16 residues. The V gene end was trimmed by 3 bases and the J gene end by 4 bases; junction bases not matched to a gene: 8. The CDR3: CASSSGQGLLNQPQHF. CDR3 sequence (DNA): TGTGCCAGCAGCTCGGGACAGGGCCTCTTAAATCAGCCCCAGCATTTT.

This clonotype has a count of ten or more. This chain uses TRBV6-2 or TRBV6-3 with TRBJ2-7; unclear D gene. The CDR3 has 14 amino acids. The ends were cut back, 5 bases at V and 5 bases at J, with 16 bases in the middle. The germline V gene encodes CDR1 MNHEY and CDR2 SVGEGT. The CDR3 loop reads CASSNIGTSNEQYF. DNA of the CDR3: TGTGCCAGCAGTAACATCGGCACCTCGAACGAGCAGTACTTC.

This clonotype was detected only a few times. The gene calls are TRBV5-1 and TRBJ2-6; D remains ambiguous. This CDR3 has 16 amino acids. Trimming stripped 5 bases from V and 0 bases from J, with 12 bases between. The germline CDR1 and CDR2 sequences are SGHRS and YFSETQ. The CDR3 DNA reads TGCGCCAGCAGTACAGCCTCCCTCTCTGGGGCCAACGTCCTGACTTTC. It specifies CASSTASLSGANVLTF.

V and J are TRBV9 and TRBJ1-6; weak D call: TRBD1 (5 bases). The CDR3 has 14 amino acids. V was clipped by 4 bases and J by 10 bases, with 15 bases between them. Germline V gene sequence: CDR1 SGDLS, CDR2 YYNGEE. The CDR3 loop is CASSLSTDRSPLHF. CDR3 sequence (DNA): TGTGCCAGCAGCCTATCGACAGATCGCTCACCCCTCCACTTT.

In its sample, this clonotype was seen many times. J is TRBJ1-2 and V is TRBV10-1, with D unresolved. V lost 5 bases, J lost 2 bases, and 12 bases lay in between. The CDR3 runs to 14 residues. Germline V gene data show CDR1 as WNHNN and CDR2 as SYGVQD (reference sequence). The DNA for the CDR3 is TGCGCCAGCAGTCCTACGTGGCTGAACTATGGCTACACCTTC. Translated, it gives CASSPTWLNYGYTF.

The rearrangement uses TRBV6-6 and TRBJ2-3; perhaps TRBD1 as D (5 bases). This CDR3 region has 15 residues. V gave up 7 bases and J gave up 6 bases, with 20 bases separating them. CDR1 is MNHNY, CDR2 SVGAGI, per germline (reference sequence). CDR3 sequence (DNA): TGTGCCAGCAAGGTATCAGACTCGCAGGGCGATACGCAGTATTTT. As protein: CASKVSDSQGDTQYF.

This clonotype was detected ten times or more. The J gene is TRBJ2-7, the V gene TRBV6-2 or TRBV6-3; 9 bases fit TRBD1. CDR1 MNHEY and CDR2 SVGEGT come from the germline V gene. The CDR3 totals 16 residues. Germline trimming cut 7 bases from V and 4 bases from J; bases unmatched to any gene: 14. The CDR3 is CASTPFSGQGFYEQYF. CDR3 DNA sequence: TGTGCCAGCACCCCCTTTAGTGGACAGGGGTTTTACGAGCAGTACTTC.

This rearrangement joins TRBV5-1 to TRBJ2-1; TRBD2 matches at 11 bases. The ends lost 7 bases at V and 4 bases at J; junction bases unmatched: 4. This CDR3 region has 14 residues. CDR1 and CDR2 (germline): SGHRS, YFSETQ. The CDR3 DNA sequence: TGCGCCAGCCGAACTAGCGGGAGTTACAATGAGCAGTTCTTC. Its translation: CASRTSGSYNEQFF.

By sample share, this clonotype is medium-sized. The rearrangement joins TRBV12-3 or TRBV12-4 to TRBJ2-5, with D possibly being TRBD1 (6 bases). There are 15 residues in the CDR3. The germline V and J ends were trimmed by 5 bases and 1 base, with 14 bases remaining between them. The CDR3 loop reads CASSASGTLQETQYF. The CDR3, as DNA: TGTGCCAGCAGTGCGTCCGGGACACTCCAAGAGACCCAGTACTTC.

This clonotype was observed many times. The CDR3 bases are TGTGCCAGCAGCGTAGAGGTCGACCCCTCCTACAATGAGCAGTTCTTC. Amino acids: CASSVEVDPSYNEQFF. This chain uses TRBV9 with TRBJ2-1, with D unclear. Germline loops: CDR1 SGDLS, CDR2 YYNGEE. The CDR3 contains 16 residues. With 0 bases removed from V and 0 bases from J, the gap between germline ends came to 10 bases.

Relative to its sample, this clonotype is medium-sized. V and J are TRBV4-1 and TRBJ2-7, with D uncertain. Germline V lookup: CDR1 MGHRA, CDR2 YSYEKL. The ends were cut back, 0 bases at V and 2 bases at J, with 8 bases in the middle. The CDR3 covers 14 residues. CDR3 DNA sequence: TGCGCCAGCAGCCAAGAACCCCAAACCTACGAGCAGTACTTC. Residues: CASSQEPQTYEQYF.

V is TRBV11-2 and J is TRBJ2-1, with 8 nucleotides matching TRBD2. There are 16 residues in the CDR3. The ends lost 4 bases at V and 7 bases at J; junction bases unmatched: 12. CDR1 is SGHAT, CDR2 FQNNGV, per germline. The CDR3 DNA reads TGTGCCAGCAGCTCCCGGGGTAGCGGGATTGTGAATGAGCAGTTCTTC. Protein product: CASSSRGSGIVNEQFF.

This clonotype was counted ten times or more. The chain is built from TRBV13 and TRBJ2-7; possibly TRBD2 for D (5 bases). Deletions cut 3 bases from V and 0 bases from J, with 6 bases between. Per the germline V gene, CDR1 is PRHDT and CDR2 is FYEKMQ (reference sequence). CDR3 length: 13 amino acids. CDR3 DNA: TGTGCCAGCAGCTTCGGGGTCTCCTACGAGCAGTACTTC. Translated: CASSFGVSYEQYF.

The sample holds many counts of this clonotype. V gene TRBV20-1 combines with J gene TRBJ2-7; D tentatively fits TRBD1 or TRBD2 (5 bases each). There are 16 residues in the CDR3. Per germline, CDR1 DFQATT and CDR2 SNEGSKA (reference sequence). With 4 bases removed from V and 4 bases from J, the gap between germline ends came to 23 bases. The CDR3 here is CSAINLPGRSAYEQYF. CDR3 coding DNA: TGCAGTGCTATAAACTTACCGGGACGCTCAGCGTACGAGCAGTACTTC.

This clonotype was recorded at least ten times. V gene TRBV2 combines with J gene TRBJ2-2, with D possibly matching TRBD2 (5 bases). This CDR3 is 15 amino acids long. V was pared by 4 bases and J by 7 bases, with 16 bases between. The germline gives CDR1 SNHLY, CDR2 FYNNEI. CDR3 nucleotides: TGTGCCAGCAGTGTGACGTCTACTAGAGTCGGGGAGCTGTTTTTT. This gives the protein CASSVTSTRVGELFF.

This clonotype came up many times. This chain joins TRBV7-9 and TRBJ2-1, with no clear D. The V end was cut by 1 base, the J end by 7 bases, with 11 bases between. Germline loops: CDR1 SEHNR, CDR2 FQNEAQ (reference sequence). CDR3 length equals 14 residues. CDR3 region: CASSLELGLNEQFF. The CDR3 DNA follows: TGTGCCAGCAGCTTAGAGCTAGGGCTAAATGAGCAGTTCTTC.

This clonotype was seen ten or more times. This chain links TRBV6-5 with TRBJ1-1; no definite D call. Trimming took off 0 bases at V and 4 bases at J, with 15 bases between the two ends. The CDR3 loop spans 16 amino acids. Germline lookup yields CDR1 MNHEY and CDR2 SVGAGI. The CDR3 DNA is TGTGCCAGCAGTTACTCGTTGGGTCCCGGGAGCACTGAAGCTTTCTTT. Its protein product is CASSYSLGPGSTEAFF.

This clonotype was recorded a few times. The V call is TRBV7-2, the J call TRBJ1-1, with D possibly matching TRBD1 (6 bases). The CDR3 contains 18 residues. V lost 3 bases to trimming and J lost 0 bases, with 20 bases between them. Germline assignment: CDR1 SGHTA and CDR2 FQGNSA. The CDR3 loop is CASSFNRQGRGLNTEAFF. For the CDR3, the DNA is TGTGCCAGCAGCTTTAATCGTCAGGGCAGGGGTTTGAACACTGAAGCTTTCTTT.

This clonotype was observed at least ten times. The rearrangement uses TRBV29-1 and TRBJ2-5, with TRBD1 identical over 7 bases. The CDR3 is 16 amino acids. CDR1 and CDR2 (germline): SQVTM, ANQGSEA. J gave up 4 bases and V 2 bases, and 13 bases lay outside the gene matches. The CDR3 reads CSVEPVQGNIVETQYF. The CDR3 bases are TGCAGCGTTGAACCCGTACAGGGGAATATTGTAGAGACCCAGTACTTC.

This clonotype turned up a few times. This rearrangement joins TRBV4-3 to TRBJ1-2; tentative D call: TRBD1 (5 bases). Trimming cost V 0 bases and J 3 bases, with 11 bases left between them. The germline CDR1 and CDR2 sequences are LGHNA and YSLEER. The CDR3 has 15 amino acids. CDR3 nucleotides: TGCGCCAGCAGCCAAGACGGGACGGATTACTATGGCTACACCTTC. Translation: CASSQDGTDYYGYTF.

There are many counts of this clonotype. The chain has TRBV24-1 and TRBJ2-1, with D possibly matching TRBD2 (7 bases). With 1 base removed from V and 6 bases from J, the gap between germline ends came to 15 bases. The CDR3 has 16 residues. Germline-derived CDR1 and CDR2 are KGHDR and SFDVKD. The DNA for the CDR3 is TGTGCCACCAGTGATTTTGCCCGGGGGGCTAGCAATGAGCAGTTCTTC. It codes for CATSDFARGASNEQFF.

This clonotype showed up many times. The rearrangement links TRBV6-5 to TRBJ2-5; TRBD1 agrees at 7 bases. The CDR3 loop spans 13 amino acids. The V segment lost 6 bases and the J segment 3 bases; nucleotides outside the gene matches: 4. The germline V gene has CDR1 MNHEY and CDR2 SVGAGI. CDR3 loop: CASSLTGKETQYF. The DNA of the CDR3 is TGTGCCAGCAGCCTGACAGGGAAAGAGACCCAGTACTTC.

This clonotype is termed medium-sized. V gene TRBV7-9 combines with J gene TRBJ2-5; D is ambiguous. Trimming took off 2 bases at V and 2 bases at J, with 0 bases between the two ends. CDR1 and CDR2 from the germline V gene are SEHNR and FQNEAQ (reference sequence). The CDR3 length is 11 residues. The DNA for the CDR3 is TGTGCCAGCAGCTTACAAGAGACCCAGTACTTC. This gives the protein CASSLQETQYF. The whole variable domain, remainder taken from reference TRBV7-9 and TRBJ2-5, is DTGVSQNPRHKITKRGQNVTFRCDPISEHNRLYWYRQTLGQGPEFLTYFQNEAQLEKSRLLSDRFSAERPKGSFSTLEIQRTEQGDSAMYLCASSLQETQYFGPGTRLLVL.

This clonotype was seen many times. The CDR3 region has the DNA TGCGCCAGCCACCAACAGACAGGGGGTCATGAGACCCAGTACTTC. Translated, it gives CASHQQTGGHETQYF. This rearrangement joins TRBV5-1 to TRBJ2-5; 9 nucleotides match TRBD1. This CDR3 has 15 residues. Per germline, CDR1 SGHRS and CDR2 YFSETQ. V dropped 7 bases and J dropped 5; count of bases not matched to a gene: 12.

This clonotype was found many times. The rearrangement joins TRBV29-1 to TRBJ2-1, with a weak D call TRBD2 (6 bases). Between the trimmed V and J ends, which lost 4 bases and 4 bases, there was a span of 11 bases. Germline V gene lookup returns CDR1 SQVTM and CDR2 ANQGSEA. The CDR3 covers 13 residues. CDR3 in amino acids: CSVAGDQYNEQFF. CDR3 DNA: TGCAGCGTTGCGGGGGACCAATACAATGAGCAGTTCTTC.

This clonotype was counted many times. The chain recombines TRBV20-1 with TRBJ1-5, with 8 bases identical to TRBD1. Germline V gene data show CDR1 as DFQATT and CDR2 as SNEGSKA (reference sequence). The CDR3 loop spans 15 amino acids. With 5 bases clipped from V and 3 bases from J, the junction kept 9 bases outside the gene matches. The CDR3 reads CSARPGQAYNQPQHF. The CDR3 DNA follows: TGCAGTGCTCGACCGGGACAGGCGTACAATCAGCCCCAGCATTTT.

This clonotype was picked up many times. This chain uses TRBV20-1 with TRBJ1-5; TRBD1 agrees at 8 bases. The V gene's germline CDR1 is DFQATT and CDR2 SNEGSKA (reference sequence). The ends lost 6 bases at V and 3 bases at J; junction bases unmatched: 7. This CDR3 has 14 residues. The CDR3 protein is CSALSGQDNQPQHF. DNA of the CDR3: TGCAGTGCACTATCGGGACAGGACAATCAGCCCCAGCATTTT.